Listed below are T cell receptor beta chains from one sample, sequenced in a study of blood T cells in healthy people across ages. TCRdb re-derived calls from the 5' RACE reads in MiXCR, one entry per CDR3 protein. The sample has 700,000 or so distinct CDR3 sequences, 22% seen once. What was sequenced was blood. These receptors were collected from a man between 70 and 80 years old in good health. Both conserved end residues are part of each CDR3.

V	J	CDR3
TRBV7-2	TRBJ1-4	CASSRPGGYEKLFF
TRBV9	TRBJ2-3	CASSVDLTNTDTQYF
TRBV5-8	TRBJ1-2	CASSSSPVHRGYGYTF
TRBV6-5	TRBJ1-4	CASSYSKGGKLFF
TRBV7-9	TRBJ1-6	CASSLGTVFSPLHF
TRBV5-1	-	CASSYESLQGNEQFF
TRBV7-6	TRBJ2-3	CASSPDTRTDTQYF
TRBV6-6	TRBJ2-1	CASSTDRYSSYNEQFF
TRBV20-1	TRBJ1-4	CSASREGEKLFF
TRBV29-1	TRBJ1-1	CSVEWGAFEAFF
TRBV12-3/TRBV12-4	TRBJ2-3	CASSRGLAGRADTQYF
TRBV6-1	TRBJ1-2	CASPGTPNGYTF
TRBV20-1	TRBJ1-2	CSAPPEGGYTF
TRBV5-1	TRBJ1-1	CASFYGAGTTNTEAFF
TRBV25-1	TRBJ2-5	CASSAFLGGTQETQYF
TRBV20-1	TRBJ1-2	CSAGSGKGHGYTF
TRBV28	TRBJ2-3	CASKMSGKLDTQYF
TRBV20-1	TRBJ2-3	CSALRGTSGGEVKDTQYF
TRBV7-9	TRBJ2-2	CASSFGTGDGELFF